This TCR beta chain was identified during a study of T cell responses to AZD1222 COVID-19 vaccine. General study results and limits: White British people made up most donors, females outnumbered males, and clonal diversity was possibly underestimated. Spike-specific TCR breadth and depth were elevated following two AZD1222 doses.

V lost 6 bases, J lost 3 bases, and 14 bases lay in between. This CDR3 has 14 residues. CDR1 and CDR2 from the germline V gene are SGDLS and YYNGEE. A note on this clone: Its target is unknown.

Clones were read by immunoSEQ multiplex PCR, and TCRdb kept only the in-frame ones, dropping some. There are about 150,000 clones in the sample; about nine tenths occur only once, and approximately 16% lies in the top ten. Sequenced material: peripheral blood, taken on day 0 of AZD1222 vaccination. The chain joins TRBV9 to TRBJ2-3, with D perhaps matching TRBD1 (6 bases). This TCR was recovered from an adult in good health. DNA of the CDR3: TGTGCCAGCAACAACTTAGGGGGAACAGATACGCAGTATTTT. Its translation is CASNNLGGTDTQYF.